Below are 11 T cell receptor beta chains sequenced from a single sample in a study of glioma-infiltrating T cells. TCR alpha and beta CDR3 regions were amplified from RNA using iRepertoire nested multiplex PCR. TCRdb processed the multiplex PCR reads anew with MiXCR; each CDR3 protein has one entry. The table includes roughly 190,000 distinct CDR3 sequences, approximately 30% detected once. Sequencing used glioma tissue, nonneoplastic brain tissue, or PBMCs (not recorded which). Receptors were obtained from a human donor with low-grade glioma or glioblastoma, undergoing nonglioma brain surgery, or in good health (not recorded which).

A remark on this clonotype: This may arise from a read error, as a much more abundant clone is one base away. V gene TRBV6-1 combines with J gene TRBJ2-7; 8 positions match TRBD2. CDR3 size: 13 residues. CDR1 is MNHNS and CDR2 is SASEGT in the germline V gene. CDR3 coding DNA: TGTGCCAGCAGCTTGGCCGGGGGGGCTGGGAAGTCCTTC. This gives the protein CASSLAGGAGKSF.

This clonotype has ten or more counts. This rearrangement joins TRBV4-3 to TRBJ1-5, with TRBD1 matching 7 bases. CDR3 length: 16 amino acids. V lost 1 base to trimming and J lost 3 bases; unmatched junction nucleotides: 6. The germline V gene encodes CDR1 LGHNA and CDR2 YSLEER. Written as DNA, the CDR3 is TGCGCCAGCAGCCAAGTGGAGGGGGCAAACAATCAGCCCCAGCATTTT. Its protein product is CASSQVEGANNQPQHF.

Concerning this clonotype itself: Likely a read error: the CDR3 ends without its conserved phenylalanine or tryptophan. The chain links TRBV30 to TRBJ1-1; no clear D gene. This CDR3 has 13 residues. Germline lookup yields CDR1 GTSNPN and CDR2 SVGIG (reference sequence). Trimming took 3 bases from V and 1 from J, leaving 9 bases between them. The CDR3 sequence is CAWRMQTNTEAFS. The CDR3, as DNA: TGTGCCTGGAGGATGCAAACGAACACTGAAGCTTTCTCT.

This clonotype was counted only a few times. The rearrangement joins TRBV7-9 to TRBJ1-1; D unclear. The CDR3 has 14 amino acids. The V gene's germline CDR1 is SEHNR and CDR2 FQNEAQ (reference sequence). Trimming stripped 3 bases from V and 6 bases from J, with 14 bases between. The CDR3, as DNA: TGTGCCAGCAGCTTGAACAGCGCCGGGCCTGAAGCTTTCTTT. Residues: CASSLNSAGPEAFF.

A note on this clonotype: A single base separates this from a much larger clone, so it may be a read error. V gene TRBV12-3 or TRBV12-4 combines with J gene TRBJ1-5, with D uncertain. CDR3 length: 14 residues. V lost 3 bases, J lost 7 bases, and 13 bases lay in between. This chain's CDR3 is CASSLWIFGQPQHF. In DNA form, the CDR3 reads TGTGCCAGCAGTTTGTGGATTTTTGGCCAGCCCCAGCATTTT.

This clonotype was picked up many times. The chain has TRBV6-1 and TRBJ2-3, with D perhaps assigned TRBD1 or TRBD2 (5 bases each). Trimming pared 3 bases from V and 3 bases from J, leaving 13 bases between. From germline, CDR1 is MNHNS and CDR2 SASEGT. This CDR3 region has 15 residues. Here the CDR3 DNA reads TGTGCCAGCAGTGACGGGGCAGGTTGGACAGATACGCAGTATTTT. This gives the protein CASSDGAGWTDTQYF.

This clonotype has a count of ten or more. The chain uses TRBV25-1 and TRBJ1-6, with 7 bases that match TRBD1. With V trimmed by 6 bases and J by 5 bases, 4 bases remained unmatched. The CDR3 length is 14 residues. Germline CDR1 MGHDK, CDR2 SYGVNS. This CDR3 reads CASRTGTDNSPLHF. The CDR3 DNA is TGTGCCAGCAGGACCGGGACAGATAATTCACCCCTCCACTTT. The full variable domain, its missing parts supplied by reference TRBV25-1 and TRBJ1-6, is EADIYQTPRYLVIGTGKKITLECSQTMGHDKMYWYQQDPGMELHLIHYSYGVNSTEKGDLSSESTVSRIRTEHFPLTLESARPSHTSQYLCASRTGTDNSPLHFGNGTRLTVT.

The chain uses TRBV4-2 and TRBJ2-3; D not certain. Germline V gene sequence: CDR1 LGHNA, CDR2 YNFKEQ. The CDR3 sequence is 16 residues long. Trimming pared 5 bases from V and 2 bases from J, leaving 17 bases between. CDR3 DNA sequence: TGTGCCAGCAGCTTTCTTACCCAGGCCCTCACAGATACGCAGTATTTT. The encoded protein is CASSFLTQALTDTQYF.

Ten or more counts support this clonotype. This rearrangement joins TRBV6-2 or TRBV6-3 to TRBJ2-7; 7 bases are a match to TRBD2. This CDR3 contains 15 residues. Germline CDR1 MNHEY, CDR2 SVGEGT. With V trimmed by 2 bases and J by 3 bases, 7 bases remained unmatched. CDR3 sequence: CASSYAGVHNYEQYF. CDR3 coding DNA: TGTGCCAGCAGTTACGCGGGAGTACACAACTACGAGCAGTACTTC.

This clonotype has a count of ten or more. The V gene is TRBV6-4, the J gene TRBJ1-2; 12 bases fit TRBD1. V gave up 0 bases and J gave up 6 bases; unmatched junction bases: 2. CDR1 and CDR2 (germline): MRHNA, SNTAGT. CDR3 length: 15 amino acids. The CDR3 spells CASSDSGQGANGYTF. The DNA of the CDR3 is TGTGCCAGCAGTGACTCGGGACAGGGGGCGAATGGCTACACCTTC.

This clonotype was counted at least ten times. This sequence joins TRBV4-3 and TRBJ2-7; D remains ambiguous. The CDR3 has 18 residues. The germline V gene has CDR1 LGHNA and CDR2 YSLEER. The V and J ends lost 0 bases and 6 bases respectively, with 24 bases between them. In DNA, the CDR3 is TGCGCCAGCAGCCAAGATGCGTTCCCCCAGTGTACCCTGGTCGAGCAGTACTTC. Amino acids: CASSQDAFPQCTLVEQYF.